This T cell receptor (beta chain) was found in a study of blood T cells in healthy people across ages (dated by TCRdb to the mid-2010s). As for the study more broadly: In model experiments, template switching captured about one uniquely barcoded TCR beta cDNA molecule for every two T cells. Using deep sequencing normalized with unique cDNA molecular identifiers, the study measured how TCR beta repertoire diversity changes with age. The donors were divided into four age groups: young (average roughly 17 years), middle-aged (around 41), aged (about 56) and long-lived (nearly 85). To avoid experimental bias, donors of different ages were distributed randomly across sequencing lanes. For two donors (one aged 18 to 29 and one aged 80 or older), the study analyzed two additional independent replicas of 1 million unique cDNA reads from the same blood draw. The paper's findings and limits, for the study overall: Because profiling used bulk unsorted PBMCs, naive and antigen-experienced compartments could not be compared conclusively. The long-lived group showed more naive CD4+ T cells, fewer expanded clones and increased TCR diversity than the aged group, suggesting age selection. As age increased, observed TCR beta diversity per million T cells dropped in a roughly linear way, and a significant reduction was already evident by age 40. Because donor CMV infection status was unknown, age-related changes in expanded clonotypes were potentially confounded. Estimates of total diversity based on one million sequenced T cells were considered lower bounds and underestimates. There was a strong correlation between observed TCR beta diversity and the percentage of naive T cells measured by flow cytometry.

As to this clonotype: This clone's antigen is unknown. No base-level quality is on record; no much larger clone is a single base apart.

The germline V gene yields MGHRA for CDR1 and YSYEKL for CDR2. From cysteine to phenylalanine, the CDR3 is 16 amino acids long. The retained sequence is limited to the CDR3, 48 bases, with the frame set at the first base. V lost 3 bases and J lost 7 bases, and the count of bases not matched to a germline gene is 10. Donors were approximately 42 systemically healthy Caucasian individuals from Russia aged roughly 6 to 95 years. Each donor gave 8 to 10 milliliters of peripheral blood, collected into EDTA-treated Vacutainer tubes. Ficoll-Paque density-gradient centrifugation was used to isolate PBMCs, with at least 6.5 million per sample. Total RNA was extracted from PBMCs with Trizol reagent, with at least 5 micrograms obtained per sample. The percentages of naive CD45RAhigh/CD27high T cells were determined by flow cytometry on a PBMC aliquot from every donor. The library was built by means of 5' RACE. The reads were generated on an Illumina HiSeq 2500. A second about 7 to 11 cycle PCR used a sample-barcoded 5' primer and a J-beta primer mix. A template-switch 5' adaptor carrying 12 random nucleotides introduced a unique molecular identifier onto each TCR beta cDNA molecule. Each sample yielded at least 2.5 million CDR3-containing paired-end reads. First-strand cDNA synthesis was performed from all RNA using the Mint cDNA synthesis kit, with priming by a TRBC-specific oligonucleotide. After uracil-DNA glycosylase treatment, a first 18-cycle PCR used universal primers M1SS and BC2_uni_R on all cDNA. The original pipeline was this. Normalization of each sample was performed by random selection of 1 million high-quality reads, each carrying a distinct molecular identifier. Reads sharing molecular identifiers were discarded rather than binned into consensus sequences. MiTCR, with a Q25 quality threshold and the strictest error-elimination algorithm, was used for CDR3 identification, clonotype clustering and error correction. Lower-bound total TCR beta diversity was estimated with a nonparametric unseen species model using Euler transformation. TCRdb reworked the public reads: Q25 trimming with fastp, MiXCR clone assembly, productive beta chains retained. Each entry is one CDR3 protein sequence, shown with its most common DNA and genes. The V and J calls and clone size come from TCRdb's table, not from the authors' own analysis. The table for this sample lists 1.2 million to 1.5 million distinct CDR3 sequences; 55% to 75% of them were counted only once. Of the sample, 6.5% to 8.5% falls within the top ten clones.

Sequenced material: blood. The rearranged segments are TRBV4-1 and TRBJ2-4, and 9 bases in between align with TRBD1. The receptor was derived from a man aged 18 to 35 in good health. The CDR3 is CASSHDRTGVGNIQYF. The DNA sequence follows: TGCGCCAGCAGCCACGACCGGACAGGGGTAGGGAACATTCAGTACTTC.